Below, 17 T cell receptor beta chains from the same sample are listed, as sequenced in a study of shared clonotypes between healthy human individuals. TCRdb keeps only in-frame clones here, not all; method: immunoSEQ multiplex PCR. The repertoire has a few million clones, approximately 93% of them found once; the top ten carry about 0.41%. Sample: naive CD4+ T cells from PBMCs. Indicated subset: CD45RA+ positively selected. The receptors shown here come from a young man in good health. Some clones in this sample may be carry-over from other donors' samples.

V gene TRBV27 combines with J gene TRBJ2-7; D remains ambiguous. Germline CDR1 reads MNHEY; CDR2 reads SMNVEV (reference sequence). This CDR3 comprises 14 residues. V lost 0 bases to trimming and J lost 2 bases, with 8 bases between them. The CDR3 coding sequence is TGTGCCAGCAGTTTATCATGGGCAGCCTACGAGCAGTACTTC. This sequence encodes CASSLSWAAYEQYF.

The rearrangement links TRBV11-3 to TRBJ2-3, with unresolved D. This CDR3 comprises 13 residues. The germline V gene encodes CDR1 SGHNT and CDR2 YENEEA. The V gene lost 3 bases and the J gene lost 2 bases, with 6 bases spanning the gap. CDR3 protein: CASSFDPTDTQYF. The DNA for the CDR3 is TGTGCCAGCAGCTTCGACCCCACAGATACGCAGTATTTT. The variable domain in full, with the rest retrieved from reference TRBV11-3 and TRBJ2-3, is EAGVVQSPRYKIIEKKQPVAFWCNPISGHNTLYWYLQNLGQGPELLIRYENEEAVDDSQLPKDRFSAERLKGVDSTLKIQPAELGDSAVYLCASSFDPTDTQYFGPGTRLTVL.

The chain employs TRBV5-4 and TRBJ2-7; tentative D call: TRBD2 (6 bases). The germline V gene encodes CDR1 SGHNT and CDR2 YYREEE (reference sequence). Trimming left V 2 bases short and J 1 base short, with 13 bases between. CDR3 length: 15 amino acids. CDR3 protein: CASSFPGRDSYEQYF. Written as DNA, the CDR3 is TGTGCCAGCAGCTTTCCGGGGCGGGATTCCTACGAGCAGTACTTC.

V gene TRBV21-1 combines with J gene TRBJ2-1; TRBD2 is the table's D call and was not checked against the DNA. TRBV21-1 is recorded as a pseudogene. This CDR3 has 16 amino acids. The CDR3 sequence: CASSKIDPLAREFTFF. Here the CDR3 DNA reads TGTGCCAGCAGCAAAATTGACCCCCTCGCCCGGGAGTTTACTTTCTTC.

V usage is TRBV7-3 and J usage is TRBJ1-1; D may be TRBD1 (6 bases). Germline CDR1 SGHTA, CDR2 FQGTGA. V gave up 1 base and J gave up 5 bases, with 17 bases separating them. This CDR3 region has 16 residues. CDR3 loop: CASSLKVWGPGTEAFF. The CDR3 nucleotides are TGTGCCAGCAGCTTAAAAGTCTGGGGGCCGGGGACTGAAGCTTTCTTT.

The CDR3: CASSLLRSYQPQHF. The CDR3 nucleotides read TGTGCCAGCAGTTTATTAAGATCTTATCAGCCCCAGCATTTT. This rearrangement joins TRBV28 to TRBJ1-5; D gene ambiguous. Trimming pared 1 base from V and 5 bases from J, leaving 9 bases between. The germline V gene has CDR1 MDHEN and CDR2 SYDVKM. The CDR3 covers 14 residues.

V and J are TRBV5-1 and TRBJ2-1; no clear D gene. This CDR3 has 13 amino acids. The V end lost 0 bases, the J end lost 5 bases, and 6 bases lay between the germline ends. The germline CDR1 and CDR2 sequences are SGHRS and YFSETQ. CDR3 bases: TGCGCCAGCAGCTTGGCAACCAACAATGAGCAGTTCTTC. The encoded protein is CASSLATNNEQFF.

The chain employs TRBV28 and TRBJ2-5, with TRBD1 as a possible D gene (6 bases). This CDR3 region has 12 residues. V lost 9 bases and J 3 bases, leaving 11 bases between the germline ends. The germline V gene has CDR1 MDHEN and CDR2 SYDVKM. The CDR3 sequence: CASGTSEETQYF. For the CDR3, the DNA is TGTGCCAGTGGGACATCCGAAGAGACCCAGTACTTC.

The CDR3 DNA sequence: TGTGCCAGCAGTGAATACGGTAGCGGGAGTCCCAATGAGCAGTTCTTC. Its translation is CASSEYGSGSPNEQFF. This rearrangement joins TRBV25-1 to TRBJ2-1, with 9 bases identical to TRBD2. This CDR3 is built from 16 residues. CDR1 is MGHDK and CDR2 is SYGVNS in the germline V gene. The V and J ends lost 0 bases and 6 bases, in that order; junction bases with no gene match: 6.

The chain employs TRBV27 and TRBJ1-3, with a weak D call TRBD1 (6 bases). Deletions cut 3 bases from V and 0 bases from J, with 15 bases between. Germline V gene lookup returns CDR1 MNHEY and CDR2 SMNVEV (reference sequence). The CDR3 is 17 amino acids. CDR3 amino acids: CASSFPDRPYSGNTIYF. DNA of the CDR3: TGTGCCAGCAGTTTCCCTGACAGGCCTTACTCTGGAAACACCATATATTTT.

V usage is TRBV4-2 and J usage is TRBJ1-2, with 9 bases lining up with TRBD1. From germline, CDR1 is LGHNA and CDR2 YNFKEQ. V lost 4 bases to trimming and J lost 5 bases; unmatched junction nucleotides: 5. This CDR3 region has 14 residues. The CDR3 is CASSPTGGEYGYTF. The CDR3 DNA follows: TGTGCCAGCAGCCCTACAGGGGGCGAATATGGCTACACCTTC.

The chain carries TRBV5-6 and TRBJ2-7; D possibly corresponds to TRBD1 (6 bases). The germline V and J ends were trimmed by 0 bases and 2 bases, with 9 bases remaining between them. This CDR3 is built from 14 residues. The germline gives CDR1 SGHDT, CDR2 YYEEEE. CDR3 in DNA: TGTGCCAGCAGCTTGGACAGGGAGACCTACGAGCAGTACTTC. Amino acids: CASSLDRETYEQYF.

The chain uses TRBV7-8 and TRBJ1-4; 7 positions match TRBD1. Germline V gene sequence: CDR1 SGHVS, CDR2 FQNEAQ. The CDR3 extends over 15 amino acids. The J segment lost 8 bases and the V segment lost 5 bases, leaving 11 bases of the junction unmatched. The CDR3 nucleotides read TGTGCCAGCAGCAAAGACAGGGTAGTAGAAGAAAAACTGTTTTTT. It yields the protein CASSKDRVVEEKLFF.

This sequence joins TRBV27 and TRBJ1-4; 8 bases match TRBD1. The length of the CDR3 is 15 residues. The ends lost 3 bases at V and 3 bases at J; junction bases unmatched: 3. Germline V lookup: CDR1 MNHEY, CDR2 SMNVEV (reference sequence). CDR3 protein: CASSLDRVANEKLFF. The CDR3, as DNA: TGTGCCAGCAGTTTGGACAGGGTGGCTAATGAAAAACTGTTTTTT.

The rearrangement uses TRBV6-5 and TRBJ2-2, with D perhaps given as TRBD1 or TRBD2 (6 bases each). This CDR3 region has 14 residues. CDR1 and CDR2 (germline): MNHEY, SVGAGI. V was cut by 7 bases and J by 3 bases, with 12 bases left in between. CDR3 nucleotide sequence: TGTGCCAGCACCACAGGGAGGTACACCGGGGAGCTGTTTTTT. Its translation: CASTTGRYTGELFF.

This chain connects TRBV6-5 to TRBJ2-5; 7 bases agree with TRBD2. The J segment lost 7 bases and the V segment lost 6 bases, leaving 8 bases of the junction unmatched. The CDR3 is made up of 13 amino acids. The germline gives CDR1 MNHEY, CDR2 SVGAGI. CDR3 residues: CASRSNPGGTQYF. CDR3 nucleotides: TGTGCCAGCAGATCAAACCCGGGAGGGACCCAGTACTTC.

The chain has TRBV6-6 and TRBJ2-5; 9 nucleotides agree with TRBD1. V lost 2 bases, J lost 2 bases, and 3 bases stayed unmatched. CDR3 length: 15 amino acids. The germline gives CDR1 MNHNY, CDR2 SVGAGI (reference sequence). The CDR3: CASSYGTGRQETQYF. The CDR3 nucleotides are TGTGCCAGCAGTTACGGGACAGGGCGACAAGAGACCCAGTACTTC.